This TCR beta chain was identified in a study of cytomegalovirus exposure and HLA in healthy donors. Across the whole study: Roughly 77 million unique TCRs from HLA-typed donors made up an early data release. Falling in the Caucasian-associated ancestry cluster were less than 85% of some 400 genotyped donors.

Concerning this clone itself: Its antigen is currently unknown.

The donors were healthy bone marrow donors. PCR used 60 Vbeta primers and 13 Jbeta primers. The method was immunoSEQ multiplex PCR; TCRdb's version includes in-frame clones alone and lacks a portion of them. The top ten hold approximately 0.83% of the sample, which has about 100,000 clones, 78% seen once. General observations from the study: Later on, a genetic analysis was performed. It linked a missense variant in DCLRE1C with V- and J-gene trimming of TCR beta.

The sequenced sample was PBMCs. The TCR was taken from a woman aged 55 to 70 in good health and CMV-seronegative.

This CDR3 reads CASSVRTSGRIGLYEQYF. The CDR3 DNA is TGTGCCAGCAGCGTCCGGACTAGCGGGAGAATAGGACTCTACGAGCAGTACTTC. The rearrangement uses TRBV2 and TRBJ2-7, with 13 bases matching TRBD2. The germline V gene encodes CDR1 SNHLY and CDR2 FYNNEI. J was trimmed by 3 bases and V by 6 bases; bases with no gene match: 14. This CDR3 is 18 amino acids long.